Below, 31 T cell receptor beta chains from the same sample are listed, as sequenced in a study of cytotoxic CD8 clonotypes in ibrutinib-treated CLL. Repertoires were generated with immunoSEQ multiplex PCR, while TCRdb's copy carries only in-frame clones and drops some. The sample shows 100,000 to 150,000 clones, 70% to 90% of them seen only once. Specimen: PBMCs, collected after 24 months of ibrutinib treatment. Receptor source: a human donor with chronic lymphocytic leukemia.

The J gene is TRBJ2-2, the V gene TRBV2, with 9 bases identical to TRBD1. V was clipped by 6 bases and J by 4 bases; unmatched bases: 12. CDR3 length: 17 amino acids. The germline V gene encodes CDR1 SNHLY and CDR2 FYNNEI. Here the CDR3 reads CASRPTGGASPTGELFF. CDR3 coding DNA: TGTGCCAGCAGGCCCACAGGGGGCGCGTCACCCACCGGGGAGCTGTTTTTT.

The chain joins TRBV9 to TRBJ2-3, with 10 bases fitting TRBD1. This CDR3 has 15 residues. Germline assignment: CDR1 SGDLS and CDR2 YYNGEE. J lost 4 bases, V lost 5 bases, and 7 bases had no gene match. The CDR3 protein is CASSDDRGRADTQYF. As DNA, the CDR3 is TGTGCCAGCAGTGATGACAGGGGGCGCGCAGATACGCAGTATTTT.

This clone has just one count. The rearrangement joins TRBV19 to TRBJ2-7; 8 bases align to TRBD2. The CDR3 extends over 13 amino acids. The germline CDR1 and CDR2 sequences are LNHDA and SQIVND (reference sequence). With 6 bases clipped from V and 3 bases from J, the junction kept 4 bases outside the gene matches. This CDR3 is CASRSSGFYEQYF. The CDR3 DNA reads TGTGCCAGTAGATCTAGCGGGTTCTACGAGCAGTACTTC.

The chain uses TRBV5-6 and TRBJ2-2; TRBD1 is a possible D gene (5 bases). V was cut by 2 bases and J by 3 bases, with 5 bases left in between. The CDR3 has 13 residues. CDR1 and CDR2 (germline): SGHDT, YYEEEE. The CDR3 sequence is CASSLQDTGELFF. The CDR3 DNA sequence: TGTGCCAGCAGCTTACAGGACACCGGGGAGCTGTTTTTT.

V and J are TRBV6-5 and TRBJ1-3; the D is unclear. The CDR3 spans 15 residues. Trimming cost V 3 bases and J 2 bases, with 11 bases left between them. Germline V gives CDR1 MNHEY, CDR2 SVGAGI. For the CDR3, the DNA is TGTGCCAGCAGTTATTCCCCCGGGGCTGGAAACACCATATATTTT. Translation gives CASSYSPGAGNTIYF.

This chain links TRBV11-1 with TRBJ2-5; no reliable D call. V was trimmed by 5 bases and J by 3 bases, leaving 4 bases between them. The CDR3 contains 11 residues. Looked up from germline, CDR1 is SGHAT and CDR2 is FQDESV (reference sequence). The CDR3 nucleotides read TGTGCCAGCAGCCTAAAAGAGACCCAGTACTTC. The encoded protein is CASSLKETQYF.

This clone was seen more than once but under ten times. This chain uses TRBV2 with TRBJ1-6; TRBD1 might be the D (6 bases). Trimming cost V 3 bases and J 7 bases, with 16 bases left between them. This CDR3 is 16 amino acids long. Germline values: CDR1 SNHLY, CDR2 FYNNEI. The CDR3 DNA reads as TGTGCCAGCAGTGACGCCGGGGGCGCGGGGAATTCACCCCTCCACTTT. Translating gives CASSDAGGAGNSPLHF.

This clone was observed at least ten times. V is TRBV5-4 and J is TRBJ2-7, with 8 bases matching TRBD1. V was clipped by 4 bases and J by 1 base; unmatched bases: 4. Germline V gene data show CDR1 as SGHNT and CDR2 as YYREEE (reference sequence). The CDR3 has 14 residues. The DNA of the CDR3 is TGTGCCAGCAGCGCACAGGGGGGATCCTACGAGCAGTACTTC. Translation gives CASSAQGGSYEQYF. Drawing the rest from reference TRBV5-4 and TRBJ2-7, the complete variable domain is ETGVTQSPTHLIKTRGQQVTLRCSSQSGHNTVSWYQQALGQGPQFIFQYYREEENGRGNFPPRFSGLQFPNYSSELNVNALELDDSALYLCASSAQGGSYEQYFGPGTRLTVT.

The chain joins TRBV19 to TRBJ1-4; D uncertain. Germline V lookup: CDR1 LNHDA, CDR2 SQIVND (reference sequence). V lost 4 bases, J lost 13 bases, and 10 bases lay in between. The CDR3 consists of 11 residues. CDR3 in DNA: TGTGCCAGTAGTACCAGTACAAGACTGTTTTTT. Residues: CASSTSTRLFF.

The chain recombines TRBV5-4 with TRBJ1-2, with 10 bases that match TRBD1. Germline CDR1 is SGHNT and CDR2 is YYREEE (reference sequence). CDR3 size: 16 residues. With 4 bases clipped from V and 10 bases from J, the junction kept 16 bases outside the gene matches. The CDR3 nucleotides are TGTGCCAGCAGCCGCGGGACAGGGGCTGAACATAATGCCTACACCTTC. Translating gives CASSRGTGAEHNAYTF. The full variable domain, in which reference TRBV5-4 and TRBJ1-2 provide the parts outside the CDR3, is ETGVTQSPTHLIKTRGQQVTLRCSSQSGHNTVSWYQQALGQGPQFIFQYYREEENGRGNFPPRFSGLQFPNYSSELNVNALELDDSALYLCASSRGTGAEHNAYTFGSGTRLTVV.

The rearrangement uses TRBV4-1 and TRBJ2-5, with D perhaps being TRBD1 or TRBD2 (7 bases each). CDR1 and CDR2 from the germline V gene are MGHRA and YSYEKL. This CDR3 has 19 residues. The germline V and J ends were trimmed by 1 base and 2 bases, with 23 bases remaining between them. The CDR3 DNA is TGCGCCAGCAGCCAAGTTAGGGGGCATGACGGGACTACTCAAGAGACCCAGTACTTC. Translating gives CASSQVRGHDGTTQETQYF.

The V and J genes are TRBV7-8 and TRBJ1-2; 7 bases are a match to TRBD1. Unmatched junction bases numbered 9, after V lost 4 bases and J lost 1 base. Germline V gene sequence: CDR1 SGHVS, CDR2 FQNEAQ. This CDR3 contains 16 residues. The CDR3 loop reads CASSSDRSPYNYGYTF. The CDR3 nucleotides are TGTGCCAGCAGCTCGGACAGGTCCCCCTATAACTATGGCTACACCTTC.

The gene calls are TRBV5-5 and TRBJ2-2; a weak D match, TRBD2 (6 bases). V was clipped by 4 bases and J by 6 bases, with 22 bases between them. This CDR3 spans 17 amino acids. Germline V gives CDR1 SGHKS, CDR2 YYEKEE (reference sequence). CDR3 sequence (DNA): TGTGCCAGCAGCCCTAGCGAGGGCCGGGTTCGGGCCGGGGAGCTGTTTTTT. Its protein is CASSPSEGRVRAGELFF. Full variable domain (missing parts from reference TRBV5-5 and TRBJ2-2): DAGVTQSPTHLIKTRGQQVTLRCSPISGHKSVSWYQQVLGQGPQFIFQYYEKEERGRGNFPDRFSARQFPNYSSELNVNALLLGDSALYLCASSPSEGRVRAGELFFGEGSRLTVL.

Only a few counts were recorded for this clone. The chain links TRBV5-1 to TRBJ1-2; D is unclear. Germline V gene lookup returns CDR1 SGHRS and CDR2 YFSETQ. The CDR3 runs to 12 residues. Trimming shortened V by 5 bases and J by 8 bases, and 13 bases separated the two germline ends. Here the CDR3 DNA reads TGCGCCAGCAGTGGGGAGGGCGCCGGCTACACCTTC. Its translation: CASSGEGAGYTF. Drawing the rest from reference TRBV5-1 and TRBJ1-2, the complete variable domain is KAGVTQTPRYLIKTRGQQVTLSCSPISGHRSVSWYQQTPGQGLQFLFEYFSETQRNKGNFPGRFSGRQFSNSRSEMNVSTLELGDSALYLCASSGEGAGYTFGSGTRLTVV.

The chain uses TRBV5-4 and TRBJ2-3; TRBD2 is a possible D gene (6 bases). Germline assignment: CDR1 SGHNT and CDR2 YYREEE (reference sequence). The CDR3 has 15 amino acids. The V gene lost 3 bases and the J gene lost 2 bases, with 13 bases spanning the gap. The CDR3 loop is CASSSDAGSTDTQYF. The DNA of the CDR3 is TGTGCCAGCAGCTCGGACGCGGGGTCCACAGATACGCAGTATTTT.

The V and J genes are TRBV19 and TRBJ2-7; perhaps TRBD2 as D (6 bases). V was pared by 5 bases and J by 4 bases, with 15 bases between. The CDR3 is 14 residues long. Per germline, CDR1 LNHDA and CDR2 SQIVND (reference sequence). CDR3 residues: CASSPIGGDYEQYF. In DNA, the CDR3 is TGTGCCAGTAGTCCCATTGGCGGGGATTACGAGCAGTACTTC.

The chain couples TRBV7-3 to TRBJ2-3; 7 nucleotides match TRBD2. Trimming at V came to 2 bases and at J to 8 bases, leaving 13 bases not matched to a gene. Germline V gives CDR1 SGHTA, CDR2 FQGTGA. The CDR3 consists of 16 residues. The CDR3 spells CASSLDNAGAGATQYF. The DNA of the CDR3 is TGTGCCAGCAGCTTAGACAATGCGGGAGCTGGAGCTACGCAGTATTTT.

The CDR3 reads CASSYSTGVSNQPQHF. In DNA form, the CDR3 reads TGTGCCAGCAGTTACTCGACAGGGGTCTCCAATCAGCCCCAGCATTTT. The chain couples TRBV6-6 to TRBJ1-5; 8 bases are shared with TRBD1. The CDR3 is 16 amino acids. Germline CDR1 is MNHNY and CDR2 is SVGAGI (reference sequence). V trimming: 0 bases; J trimming: 3 bases; junction bases outside the gene matches: 4.

The chain has TRBV7-8 and TRBJ2-1; 10 positions agree with TRBD2. This CDR3 spans 15 amino acids. Germline lookup yields CDR1 SGHVS and CDR2 FQNEAQ. V lost 4 bases, J lost 7 bases, and 7 bases stayed unmatched. CDR3 coding DNA: TGTGCCAGCAGCTCCCTGGCTAGCGGGAGAAATGAGCAGTTCTTC. It is translated as CASSSLASGRNEQFF.

The V and J genes are TRBV7-8 and TRBJ1-5; D gene uncertain. V was shortened by 0 bases and J by 0 bases, with 3 bases between the two germline ends. CDR1 and CDR2 from the germline V gene are SGHVS and FQNEAQ. There are 14 residues in the CDR3. The CDR3 loop is CASSLAHSNQPQHF. The CDR3 region has the DNA TGTGCCAGCAGCTTAGCTCATAGCAATCAGCCCCAGCATTTT.

The chain has TRBV6-1 and TRBJ2-7, with D possibly matching TRBD2 (5 bases). This CDR3 region has 14 residues. Germline CDR1 MNHNS, CDR2 SASEGT. V lost 8 bases and J 3 bases, leaving 17 bases between the germline ends. The DNA for the CDR3 is TGTGCCAGCTCCCAAGAGTCGGGGAACTACGAGCAGTACTTC. Amino acid sequence: CASSQESGNYEQYF.

This chain uses TRBV15 with TRBJ2-7; 11 nucleotides match TRBD2. The CDR3 has 19 amino acids. The V gene end was trimmed by 0 bases and the J gene end by 3 bases; junction bases not matched to a gene: 13. Germline loops: CDR1 LNHNV, CDR2 YYDKDF (reference sequence). CDR3 loop: CATSRDSLTSGKLVYEQYF. The CDR3 nucleotides read TGTGCCACCAGCAGAGACTCACTGACTAGCGGGAAATTGGTCTACGAGCAGTACTTC.

The CDR3 DNA sequence: TGTGCCAGCAGAAAACAGGCCTTTAGTACACTCTACGAGCAGTACTTC. Protein: CASRKQAFSTLYEQYF. This chain links TRBV28 with TRBJ2-7; TRBD1 might be the D (5 bases). Germline values: CDR1 MDHEN, CDR2 SYDVKM. The CDR3 contains 16 residues. Trimming removed 6 bases from V and 3 bases from J, with 21 bases in between.

The rearrangement uses TRBV30 and TRBJ2-7, with D perhaps being TRBD1 or TRBD2 (5 bases each). This CDR3 is 15 amino acids long. Germline V CDR1 and CDR2: GTSNPN, SVGIG (reference sequence). The V and J ends lost 0 bases and 1 base respectively, with 13 bases between them. The CDR3 DNA follows: TGTGCCTGGAGTGTACTCAGGGAGCTTTCCTACGAGCAGTACTTC. It translates to CAWSVLRELSYEQYF.

The chain joins TRBV11-1 to TRBJ2-5; D may match TRBD1 or TRBD2 (5 bases each). Germline V lookup: CDR1 SGHAT, CDR2 FQDESV (reference sequence). Trimming took off 7 bases at V and 4 bases at J, with 13 bases between the two ends. The CDR3 has 13 residues. In nucleotides, the CDR3 is TGTGCCAGCACGGGGCGGAGAGGAGAGACCCAGTACTTC. Translated: CASTGRRGETQYF. Using reference TRBV11-1 and TRBJ2-5 for the parts outside the CDR3, the full variable domain is EAEVAQSPRYKITEKSQAVAFWCDPISGHATLYWYRQILGQGPELLVQFQDESVVDDSQLPKDRFSAERLKGVDSTLKIQPAELGDSAMYLCASTGRRGETQYFGPGTRLLVL.

The CDR3 DNA is TGTGCCAGCAGCCCGAATAGACTAACCTACGAGCAGTACTTC. It codes for CASSPNRLTYEQYF. This chain uses TRBV5-4 with TRBJ2-7; D may be TRBD2 (5 bases). The CDR3 covers 14 residues. The V end lost 4 bases, the J end lost 2 bases, and 13 bases lay between the germline ends. Germline V gene lookup returns CDR1 SGHNT and CDR2 YYREEE (reference sequence). Filled out from reference TRBV5-4 and TRBJ2-7, the complete variable domain reads ETGVTQSPTHLIKTRGQQVTLRCSSQSGHNTVSWYQQALGQGPQFIFQYYREEENGRGNFPPRFSGLQFPNYSSELNVNALELDDSALYLCASSPNRLTYEQYFGPGTRLTVT.

The V gene is TRBV23-1, the J gene TRBJ2-7; the D call may be TRBD1 or TRBD2 (5 bases each). TRBV23-1 is annotated as an ORF whose role is uncertain. Trimming shortened V by 2 bases and J by 3 bases, and 17 bases separated the two germline ends. The CDR3 is 16 amino acids. The CDR3 here is CASSQNGTYTDYEQYF. DNA of the CDR3: TGCGCCAGCAGTCAAAATGGGACGTATACGGACTACGAGCAGTACTTC.

The rearrangement uses TRBV5-1 and TRBJ2-5, with a tentative D call TRBD2 (7 bases). This CDR3 has 15 amino acids. V gave up 3 bases and J gave up 0 bases, with 12 bases separating them. Germline CDR1 SGHRS, CDR2 YFSETQ. CDR3 DNA sequence: TGCGCCAGCAGCTGGGGAGGGGGAGACCAAGAGACCCAGTACTTC. This translates into CASSWGGGDQETQYF.

The V and J genes are TRBV28 and TRBJ1-2; D remains ambiguous. This CDR3 is built from 12 residues. V lost 7 bases and J lost 4, with 10 bases in between. From germline, CDR1 is MDHEN and CDR2 SYDVKM. The CDR3 loop reads CASTEGGYGYTF. CDR3 coding DNA: TGTGCCAGCACCGAGGGTGGCTATGGCTACACCTTC.

In its sample, this clone was seen a few times. The V call is TRBV20-1, the J call TRBJ1-2; no definite D call. This CDR3 is 11 amino acids long. CDR1 and CDR2 from the germline V gene are DFQATT and SNEGSKA (reference sequence). V was cut by 3 bases and J by 8 bases, with 10 bases left in between. This CDR3 is CSARETRGYTF. CDR3 in DNA: TGCAGTGCTAGGGAGACGCGGGGCTACACCTTC.

The chain couples TRBV30 to TRBJ2-7; 8 nucleotides align to TRBD2. The CDR3 totals 14 residues. CDR1 is GTSNPN and CDR2 is SVGIG in the germline V gene (reference sequence). V trimming: 2 bases; J trimming: 0 bases; junction bases outside the gene matches: 3. Here the CDR3 reads CAWSLAGRSYEQYF. The CDR3, as DNA: TGTGCCTGGAGTCTAGCGGGTCGCTCCTACGAGCAGTACTTC.